The sequence of this T cell receptor (beta chain) was determined in a study of CD8+ T cells in alopecia areata. Study summary: The graft donors were approximately 6-13-month-old C3H/HeJ mice with spontaneous alopecia, and their skin went to roughly 6-11-week-old female C3H/HeJ mice. Overall study results and limits: Normal scalp showed lower clonality than lesional scalp, especially alopecia totalis/universalis.

Isolated RNA was reverse transcribed into cDNA used as the sequencing template. The data were produced by immunoSEQ multiplex PCR, yet TCRdb's version contains in-frame clones alone and is incomplete. The data show roughly 120,000 clones, with none appearing a single time. Germline values: CDR1 NNHDY, CDR2 SYVADS. This CDR3 comprises 12 residues. With regard to this clone: As yet, its antigen is unknown. Gene names refer to mouse genes. The CDR3 goes on 4 residues after the read ends, and that part is filled in from the germline J gene.

The sample comprised lesional skin. The source of this sequence is a C3H/HeJ mouse with alopecia areata. This mouse strain has H2-k as its MHC haplotype. This chain joins TRBV13-3 and TRBJ2-7, with a possible D match to TRBD1 (6 bases). The CDR3 sequence is CASTGDGDEQYF. Incomplete CDR3 DNA: TGTGCCAGCACAGGGGATGGAGAT.